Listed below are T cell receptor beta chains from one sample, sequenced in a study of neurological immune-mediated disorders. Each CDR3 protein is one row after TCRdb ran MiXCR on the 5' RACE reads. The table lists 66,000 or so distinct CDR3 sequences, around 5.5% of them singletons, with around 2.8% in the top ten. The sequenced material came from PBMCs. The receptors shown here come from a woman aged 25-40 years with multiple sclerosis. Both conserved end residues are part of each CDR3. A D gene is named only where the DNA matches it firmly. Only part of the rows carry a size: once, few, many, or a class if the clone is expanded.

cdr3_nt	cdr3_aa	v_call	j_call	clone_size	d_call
TGTGCCAGCAGCCAAGGGAGGGGAGGGCCCCAGAATTTT	CASSQGRGGPQNF	TRBV3-1	TRBJ1-5	-	-
TGTGCCAGCAGTTACCACGGGACAGCGGGCACAGATACGCAGTATTTT	CASSYHGTAGTDTQYF	TRBV6-5	TRBJ2-3	-	TRBD1
TGTGCTAGCCGTCGGGACGTAAACACCGGGGAGCTGTTTTTT	CASRRDVNTGELFF	TRBV7-7	TRBJ2-2	many	-
TGCGCCAGCAGCCCCGAGAGGGCTGAAGCTTTCTTT	CASSPERAEAFF	TRBV5-1	TRBJ1-1	many	-
TGTGCCAGCAGTTATCTCTCCGGGGGACCGAAAGATGAGCAGTTCTTC	CASSYLSGGPKDEQFF	TRBV6-2/TRBV6-3	TRBJ2-1	many	-
TGTGCCAGCAGCCAAGGGACAGTAGAGTACTATGGCTACACCTTC	CASSQGTVEYYGYTF	TRBV4-2	TRBJ1-2	few	-
TGTGCCAGCAGCGCCATAACGAACACTGAAGCTTTCTTT	CASSAITNTEAFF	TRBV7-2	TRBJ1-1	few	-
TGCGCCAGCAGTCGGGACACTAATGAAAAACTGTTTTTT	CASSRDTNEKLFF	TRBV5-1	TRBJ1-4	many	-
TGCGCCAGCAGCCAGCTAGGTCGGGGGGGCGGGGAGCTGTTTTTT	CASSQLGRGGGELFF	TRBV4-1	TRBJ2-2	many	TRBD2
TGTGCCAGCAGCTTGGACCTCTGGAGAACCGGGGAGCTGTTTTTT	CASSLDLWRTGELFF	TRBV7-2	TRBJ2-2	many	-
TGTGCCACCAGCAGAGGGGCAGGGAAAGGGCGGCAGTTCTTC	CATSRGAGKGRQFF	TRBV15	TRBJ2-1	many	-
TGCGCCAGCGGACTAGAGGGAACGAACACTGAAGCTTTCTTT	CASGLEGTNTEAFF	TRBV5-1	TRBJ1-1	many	-
TGCAGTGCTAGCCCCAATCAGCCCCAGAATTTT	CSASPNQPQNF	TRBV20-1	TRBJ1-5	many	-
TGTGCCAGCAGTTCTAGCGGGGCTCAGTACTTC	CASSSSGAQYF	TRBV28	TRBJ2-7	many	TRBD2
TGTGCCAGCCCTAAAGGGGCCGGGGAGGGGAGCACTGAAGCTTTCTTT	CASPKGAGEGSTEAFF	TRBV6-6	TRBJ1-1	-	-
TGTGCCAGCAGCGTAGGATCAGGGTTGCGAGAAAAACTGTTTTTT	CASSVGSGLREKLFF	TRBV9	TRBJ1-4	-	-
TGTGCCAGCAGCCTGACTACCGGGGGAGATACGCAGTATTTT	CASSLTTGGDTQYF	TRBV7-2	TRBJ2-3	many	-
TGTGCCAGCCACTCCGGGGGGGAGCTGTTTTTT	CASHSGGELFF	TRBV6-5	TRBJ2-2	many	-
TGCGCCAGCAGCTTAAGCGGGGTCTCCTACAATGAGCAGTTCTTC	CASSLSGVSYNEQFF	TRBV5-1	TRBJ2-1	-	TRBD2
TGTGCCAGCAGCCACGGACTACCTTTGGATACGCAGTATTTT	CASSHGLPLDTQYF	TRBV3-1	TRBJ2-3	few	-
TGTGCCAGCAGCTTAGGGGGAGGGGCAGGGGCTGAAGCTTTCTTT	CASSLGGGAGAEAFF	TRBV7-2	TRBJ1-1	-	-
TGCAGTGCTAGAACGCTGGCGAACTCCTACGAGCAGTACTTC	CSARTLANSYEQYF	TRBV20-1	TRBJ2-7	many	-
TGTGCCAGCACTTTTGGCCCGGGACTAGATGGGTACGAGCAGTACTTC	CASTFGPGLDGYEQYF	TRBV6-6	TRBJ2-7	many	TRBD2
TGTGCCAGCAGTTTCGGACAGGGGACCGCTTTCTTT	CASSFGQGTAFF	TRBV12-3/TRBV12-4	TRBJ1-1	many	TRBD1
TGCAGTGCTAGCCAGACAGGGGGTACTTCACCCCTCAACTTT	CSASQTGGTSPLNF	TRBV20-1	TRBJ1-6	few	TRBD1
TGTGCCAGCAGCTTGGATACGGATGGCTACACCTTC	CASSLDTDGYTF	TRBV5-6	TRBJ1-2	many	-
TGTGCCATCAGTGGGGGCAGGGAACACGAGCAGTACTTC	CAISGGREHEQYF	TRBV10-3	TRBJ2-7	-	-
TGTGCCAGCAGTTTAGAGGCAGTGACAGGTGGTGGCTACACCTTC	CASSLEAVTGGGYTF	TRBV12-3/TRBV12-4	TRBJ1-2	many	-
TGCAGCGTTGGAGACCTAAGCGAGCAGTTCTTC	CSVGDLSEQFF	TRBV29-1	TRBJ2-1	-	-
TGTGCCAGCAGTTCACGGGACTCTGGGGCCAACGTCCTGACTTTC	CASSSRDSGANVLTF	TRBV6-6	TRBJ2-6	many	-
TGTGCCAGCAGCGACAAGCGGTATTACGAGCAGTACTTC	CASSDKRYYEQYF	TRBV7-9	TRBJ2-7	many	-
TGCGCCAGCAGTGTCATCGGCCCGGGGGGCTCCTACGAGCAGTACTTC	CASSVIGPGGSYEQYF	TRBV10-1	TRBJ2-7	many	TRBD2
TGCGCCAGCAGCTTGGCCGGGGCTGTCGGGTCGCCCCAGCATTTT	CASSLAGAVGSPQHF	TRBV5-1	TRBJ1-5	many	-
TGCGCCAGCAGTGAGTCCTTAGGACTAGCCGAGCAGTACTTC	CASSESLGLAEQYF	TRBV10-2	TRBJ2-7	few	TRBD2
TGCAGTGCTAGTGTCTCGGGGGGAGAGACCCAGTACTTC	CSASVSGGETQYF	TRBV20-1	TRBJ2-5	many	TRBD2
TGTGCCAGCAGTTTAGTGGGTGGCCGGGAGCTGTTTTTT	CASSLVGGRELFF	TRBV12-3/TRBV12-4	TRBJ2-2	-	-
TGCGCCAGCAGTTCAACTACAGGGACAACCCTCGCCTACGAGCAGTACTTC	CASSSTTGTTLAYEQYF	TRBV5-1	TRBJ2-7	many	-